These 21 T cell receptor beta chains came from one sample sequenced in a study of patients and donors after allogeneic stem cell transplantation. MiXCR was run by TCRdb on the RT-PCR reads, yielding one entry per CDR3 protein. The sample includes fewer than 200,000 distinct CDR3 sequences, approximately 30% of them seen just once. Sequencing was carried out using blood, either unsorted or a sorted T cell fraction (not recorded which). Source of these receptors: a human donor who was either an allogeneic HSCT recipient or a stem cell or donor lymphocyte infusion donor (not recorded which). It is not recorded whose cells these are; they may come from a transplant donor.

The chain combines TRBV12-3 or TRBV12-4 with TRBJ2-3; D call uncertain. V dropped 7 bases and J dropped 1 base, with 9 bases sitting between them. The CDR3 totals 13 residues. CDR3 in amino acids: CASNWGGTDTQYF. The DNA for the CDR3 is TGTGCCAGCAACTGGGGTGGCACAGATACGCAGTATTTT.

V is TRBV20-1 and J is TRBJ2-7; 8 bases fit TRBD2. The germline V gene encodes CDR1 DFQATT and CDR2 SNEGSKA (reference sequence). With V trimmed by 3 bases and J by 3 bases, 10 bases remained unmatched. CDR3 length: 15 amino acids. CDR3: CSASLASGPYYEQYF. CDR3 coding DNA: TGCAGTGCTAGCCTGGCTAGCGGGCCGTACTACGAGCAGTACTTC.

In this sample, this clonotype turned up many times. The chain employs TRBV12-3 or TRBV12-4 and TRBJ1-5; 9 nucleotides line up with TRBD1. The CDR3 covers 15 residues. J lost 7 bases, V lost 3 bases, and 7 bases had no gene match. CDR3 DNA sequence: TGTGCCAGCAGTTTCTCACAGGGGGCGGGACAGCCCCAGCATTTT. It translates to CASSFSQGAGQPQHF.

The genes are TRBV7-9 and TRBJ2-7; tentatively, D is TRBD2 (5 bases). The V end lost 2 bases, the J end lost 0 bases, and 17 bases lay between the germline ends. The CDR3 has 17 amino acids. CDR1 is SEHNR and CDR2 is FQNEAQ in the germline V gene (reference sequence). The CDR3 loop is CASSLFPRRARSYEQYF. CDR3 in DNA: TGTGCCAGCAGCTTATTTCCCAGGCGGGCCCGCTCCTACGAGCAGTACTTC. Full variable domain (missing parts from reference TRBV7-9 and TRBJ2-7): DTGVSQNPRHKITKRGQNVTFRCDPISEHNRLYWYRQTLGQGPEFLTYFQNEAQLEKSRLLSDRFSAERPKGSFSTLEIQRTEQGDSAMYLCASSLFPRRARSYEQYFGPGTRLTVT.

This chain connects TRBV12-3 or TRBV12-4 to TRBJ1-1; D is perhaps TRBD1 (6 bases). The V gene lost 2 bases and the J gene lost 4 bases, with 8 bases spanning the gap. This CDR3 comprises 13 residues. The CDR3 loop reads CASSLRGVTEAFF. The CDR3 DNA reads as TGTGCCAGCAGTTTAAGGGGGGTCACTGAAGCTTTCTTT.

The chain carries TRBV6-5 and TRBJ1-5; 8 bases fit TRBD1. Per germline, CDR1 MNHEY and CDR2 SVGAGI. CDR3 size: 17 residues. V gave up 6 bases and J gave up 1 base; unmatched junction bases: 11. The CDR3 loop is CASRAGTGIGSNQPQHF. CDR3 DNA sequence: TGTGCCAGCAGAGCCGGGACAGGCATAGGGAGCAATCAGCCCCAGCATTTT.

The CDR3 sequence is CASSQTRNEQYF. As DNA, the CDR3 is TGTGCCAGCAGCCAAACTAGAAACGAGCAGTACTTC. J is TRBJ2-7 and V is TRBV6-2 or TRBV6-3; a possible D gene is TRBD2 (5 bases). CDR3 size: 12 residues. V dropped 6 bases and J dropped 5 bases, with 11 bases sitting between them. Germline-derived CDR1 and CDR2 are MNHEY and SVGEGT.

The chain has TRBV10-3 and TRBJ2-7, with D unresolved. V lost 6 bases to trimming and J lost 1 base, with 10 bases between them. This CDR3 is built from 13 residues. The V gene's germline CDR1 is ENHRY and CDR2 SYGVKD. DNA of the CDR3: TGTGCCATCAGATCGGACGTATCCTACGAGCAGTACTTC. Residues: CAIRSDVSYEQYF.

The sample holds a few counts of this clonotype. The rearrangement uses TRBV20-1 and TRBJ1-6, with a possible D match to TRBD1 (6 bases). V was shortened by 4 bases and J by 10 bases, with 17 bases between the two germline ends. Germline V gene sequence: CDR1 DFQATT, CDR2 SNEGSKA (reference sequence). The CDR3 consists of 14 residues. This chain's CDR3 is CSAKQGKGRSPLHF. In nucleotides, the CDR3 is TGCAGTGCTAAGCAGGGGAAAGGAAGGTCACCCCTCCACTTT.

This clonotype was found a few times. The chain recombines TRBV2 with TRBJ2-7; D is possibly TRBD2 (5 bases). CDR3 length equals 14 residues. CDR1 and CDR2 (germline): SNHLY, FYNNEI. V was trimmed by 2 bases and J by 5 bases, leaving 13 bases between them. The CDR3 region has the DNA TGTGCCAGCAGTGAACGCGAGGGCCCCAACGAGCAGTACTTC. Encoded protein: CASSEREGPNEQYF.

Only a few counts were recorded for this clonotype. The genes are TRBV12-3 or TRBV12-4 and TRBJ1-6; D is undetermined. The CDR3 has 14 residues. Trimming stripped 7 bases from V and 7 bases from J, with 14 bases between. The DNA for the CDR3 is TGTGCCAGCACCACCGAATCCCCCAATTCACCCCTCCACTTT. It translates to CASTTESPNSPLHF.

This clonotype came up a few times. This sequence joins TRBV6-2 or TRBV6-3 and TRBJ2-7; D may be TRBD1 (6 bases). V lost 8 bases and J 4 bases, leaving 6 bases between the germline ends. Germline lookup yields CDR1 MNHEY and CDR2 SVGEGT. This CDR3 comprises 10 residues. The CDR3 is CASGTYEQYF. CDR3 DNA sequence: TGTGCCAGCGGGACATACGAGCAGTACTTC.

The CDR3 nucleotides read TGTGCCAGCAGCTACGATCCACGCGGCTCTGGGGCCAACGTCCTGACTTTC. Translation gives CASSYDPRGSGANVLTF. The chain joins TRBV4-2 to TRBJ2-6; D is ambiguous. From germline, CDR1 is LGHNA and CDR2 YNFKEQ. The CDR3 runs to 17 residues. The V gene lost 5 bases and the J gene lost 0 bases, with 14 bases spanning the gap.

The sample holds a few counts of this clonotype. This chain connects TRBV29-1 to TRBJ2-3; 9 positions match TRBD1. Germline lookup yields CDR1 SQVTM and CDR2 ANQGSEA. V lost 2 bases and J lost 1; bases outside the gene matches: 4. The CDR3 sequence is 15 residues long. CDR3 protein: CSVERTGERTDTQYF. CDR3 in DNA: TGCAGCGTTGAAAGGACAGGGGAACGCACAGATACGCAGTATTTT.

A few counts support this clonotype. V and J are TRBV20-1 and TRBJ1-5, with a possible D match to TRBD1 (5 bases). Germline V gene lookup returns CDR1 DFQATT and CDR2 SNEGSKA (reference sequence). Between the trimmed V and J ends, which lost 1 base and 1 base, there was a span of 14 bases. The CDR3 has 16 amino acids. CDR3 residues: CSARADGRGSNQPQHF. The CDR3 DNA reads TGCAGTGCTAGAGCCGATGGACGGGGGAGCAATCAGCCCCAGCATTTT.

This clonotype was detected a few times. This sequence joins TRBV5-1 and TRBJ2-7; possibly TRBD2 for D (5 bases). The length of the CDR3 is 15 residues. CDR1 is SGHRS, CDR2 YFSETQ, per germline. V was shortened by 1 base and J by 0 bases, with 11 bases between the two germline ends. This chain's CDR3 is CASSLITGSSYEQYF. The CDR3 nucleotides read TGCGCCAGCAGCTTGATAACGGGGAGCTCCTACGAGCAGTACTTC. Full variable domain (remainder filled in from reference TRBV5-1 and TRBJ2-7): KAGVTQTPRYLIKTRGQQVTLSCSPISGHRSVSWYQQTPGQGLQFLFEYFSETQRNKGNFPGRFSGRQFSNSRSEMNVSTLELGDSALYLCASSLITGSSYEQYFGPGTRLTVT.

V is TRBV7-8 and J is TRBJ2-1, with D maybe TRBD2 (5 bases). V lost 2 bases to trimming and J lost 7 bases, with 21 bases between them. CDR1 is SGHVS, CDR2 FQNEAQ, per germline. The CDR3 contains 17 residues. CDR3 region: CASSLRDIPTPGNEQFF. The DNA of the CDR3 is TGTGCCAGCAGCTTACGGGATATCCCGACCCCCGGGAATGAGCAGTTCTTC.

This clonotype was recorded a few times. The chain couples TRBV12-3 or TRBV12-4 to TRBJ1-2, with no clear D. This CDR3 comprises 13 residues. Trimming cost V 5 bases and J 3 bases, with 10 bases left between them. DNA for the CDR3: TGTGCCAGCAGTCGGACTGCCTACTATGGCTACACCTTC. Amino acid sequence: CASSRTAYYGYTF.

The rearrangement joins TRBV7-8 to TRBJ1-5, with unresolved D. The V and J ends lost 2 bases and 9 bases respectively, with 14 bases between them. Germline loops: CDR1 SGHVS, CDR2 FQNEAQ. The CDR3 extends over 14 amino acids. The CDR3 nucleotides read TGTGCCAGCAGCTTATTTGGAGAGGGTCGGCCCCAGCATTTT. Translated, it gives CASSLFGEGRPQHF.

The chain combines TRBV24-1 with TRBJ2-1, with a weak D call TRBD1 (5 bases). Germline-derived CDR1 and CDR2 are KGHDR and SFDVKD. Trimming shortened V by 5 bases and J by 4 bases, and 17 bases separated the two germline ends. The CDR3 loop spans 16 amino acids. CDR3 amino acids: CATSAFPLQGYNEQFF. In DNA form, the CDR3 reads TGTGCCACCAGTGCCTTTCCTCTTCAGGGATACAATGAGCAGTTCTTC.

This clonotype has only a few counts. Here the CDR3 reads CASSIARDTEAFF. The CDR3 nucleotides are TGTGCCAGTAGTATTGCCAGGGACACTGAAGCTTTCTTT. The chain recombines TRBV19 with TRBJ1-1; perhaps TRBD1 as D (5 bases). This CDR3 is built from 13 residues. The germline V gene encodes CDR1 LNHDA and CDR2 SQIVND (reference sequence). The V end was cut by 3 bases, the J end by 3 bases, with 8 bases between.